Given below is one TCR beta chain in context. What it recognizes is unknown. There are 16 residues in the CDR3. The sample comes from a study of T cells expressing NK-cell markers. In the study overall: It was from sorted CD3+CD56+NKG2C+, CD3+CD56+NKG2C- and CD3+CD56-NKG2C+ T cells that TCR beta repertoires came. Study-wide points: Top CD8+ clonotypes included the dominant CD3+CD56+NKG2C+ clonotypes in several donors.

TCRdb reprocessed the 5' RACE reads and stores each CDR3 protein as one record, lacking DNA. The sample shows over 100,000 distinct CDR3 sequences, and roughly 18% sits with its ten largest clones. The gene calls are TRBV12-3 or TRBV12-4 and TRBJ2-6; with no DNA, the TCRdb D assignment of TRBD2 cannot be verified. Sequenced input: blood T cells: a sorted CD56 or NKG2C T cell subset, CD4+ or CD8+ T cells, or bulk PBMC T cells (not recorded which). The sequence came from a woman aged 18-69 years in good health. The CDR3 protein is CASSFKGPSGANVLTF.